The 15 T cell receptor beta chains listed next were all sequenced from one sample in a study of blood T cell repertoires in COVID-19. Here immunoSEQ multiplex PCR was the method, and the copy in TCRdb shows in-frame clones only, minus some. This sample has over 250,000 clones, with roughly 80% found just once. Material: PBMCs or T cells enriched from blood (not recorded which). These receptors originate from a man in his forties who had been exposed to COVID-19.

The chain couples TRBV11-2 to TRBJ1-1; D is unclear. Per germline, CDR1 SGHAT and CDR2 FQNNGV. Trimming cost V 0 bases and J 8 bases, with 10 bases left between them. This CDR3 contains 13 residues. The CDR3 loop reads CASSLDMSGEAFF. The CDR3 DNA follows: TGTGCCAGCAGCTTAGATATGTCGGGGGAAGCTTTCTTT.

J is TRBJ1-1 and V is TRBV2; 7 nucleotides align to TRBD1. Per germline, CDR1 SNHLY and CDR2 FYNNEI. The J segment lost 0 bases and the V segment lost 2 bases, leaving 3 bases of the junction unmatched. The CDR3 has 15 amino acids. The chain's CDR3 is CASSERTGLNTEAFF. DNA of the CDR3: TGTGCCAGCAGTGAAAGGACAGGCCTGAACACTGAAGCTTTCTTT.

CDR3 protein: CSGKTGTTNEKLFF. The CDR3 coding sequence is TGCAGCGGAAAAACCGGGACAACTAATGAAAAACTGTTTTTT. This chain connects TRBV29-1 to TRBJ1-4; no reliable D call. Germline assignment: CDR1 SQVTM and CDR2 ANQGSEA. Trimming removed 7 bases from V and 0 bases from J, with 12 bases in between. There are 14 residues in the CDR3.

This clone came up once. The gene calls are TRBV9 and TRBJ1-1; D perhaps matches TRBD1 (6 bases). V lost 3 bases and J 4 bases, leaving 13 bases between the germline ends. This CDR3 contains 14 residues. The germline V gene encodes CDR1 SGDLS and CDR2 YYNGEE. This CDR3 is CASSGDGGFTEAFF. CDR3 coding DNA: TGTGCCAGCAGCGGGGATGGGGGCTTCACTGAAGCTTTCTTT.

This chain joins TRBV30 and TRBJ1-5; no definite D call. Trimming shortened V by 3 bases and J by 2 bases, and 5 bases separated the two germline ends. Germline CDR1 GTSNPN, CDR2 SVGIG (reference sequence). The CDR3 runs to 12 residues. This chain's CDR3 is CAWSGGNQPQHF. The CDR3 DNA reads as TGTGCCTGGAGCGGAGGCAATCAGCCCCAGCATTTT. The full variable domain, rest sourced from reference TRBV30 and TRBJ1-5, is SQTIHQWPATLVQPVGSPLSLECTVEGTSNPNLYWYRQAAGRGLQLLFYSVGIGQISSEVPQNLSASRPQDRQFILSSKKLLLSDSGFYLCAWSGGNQPQHFGDGTRLSIL.

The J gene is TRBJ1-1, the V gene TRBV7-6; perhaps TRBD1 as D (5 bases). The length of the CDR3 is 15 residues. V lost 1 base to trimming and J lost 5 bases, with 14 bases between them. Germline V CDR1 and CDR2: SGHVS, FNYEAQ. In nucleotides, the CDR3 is TGTGCCAGCAGCTTAGAGGCCCGGGGGAGGACTGAAGCTTTCTTT. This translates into CASSLEARGRTEAFF.

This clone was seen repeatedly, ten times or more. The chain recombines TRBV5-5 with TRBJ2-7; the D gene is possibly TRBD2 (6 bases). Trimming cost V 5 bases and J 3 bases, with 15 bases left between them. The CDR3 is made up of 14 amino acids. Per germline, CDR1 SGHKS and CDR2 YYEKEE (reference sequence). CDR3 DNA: TGTGCCAGCAGGCGGGAAAGTTCTCTCTACGAGCAGTACTTC. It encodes CASRRESSLYEQYF.

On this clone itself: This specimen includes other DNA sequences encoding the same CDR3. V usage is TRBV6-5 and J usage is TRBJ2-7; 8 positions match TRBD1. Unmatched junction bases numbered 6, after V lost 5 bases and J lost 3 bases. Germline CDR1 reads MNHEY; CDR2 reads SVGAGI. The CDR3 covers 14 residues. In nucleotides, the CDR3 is TGTGCCAGCAGTACCGGGACAGGAAGCTACGAGCAGTACTTC. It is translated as CASSTGTGSYEQYF.

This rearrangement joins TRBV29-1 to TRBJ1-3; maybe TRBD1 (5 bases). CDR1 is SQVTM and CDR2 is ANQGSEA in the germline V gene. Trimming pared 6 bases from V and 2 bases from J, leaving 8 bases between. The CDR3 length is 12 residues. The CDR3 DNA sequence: TGCAGCGTACAGGAAACTGGAAACACCATATATTTT. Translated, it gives CSVQETGNTIYF.

The CDR3 coding sequence is TGTGCCAGTAGCCCTACAGGAAGCACTGAAGCTTTCTTT. Translation: CASSPTGSTEAFF. The genes are TRBV19 and TRBJ1-1; D is perhaps TRBD1 (5 bases). The CDR3 sequence is 13 residues long. V lost 6 bases and J lost 4, with 12 bases in between. Germline CDR1 is LNHDA and CDR2 is SQIVND (reference sequence).

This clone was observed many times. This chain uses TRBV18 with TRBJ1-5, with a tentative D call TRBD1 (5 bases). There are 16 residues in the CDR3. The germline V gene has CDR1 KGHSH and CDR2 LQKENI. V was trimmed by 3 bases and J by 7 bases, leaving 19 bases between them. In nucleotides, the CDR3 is TGTGCCAGCTCACCGTACCAAGCCAGGGCGGACCAGCCCCAGCATTTT. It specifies CASSPYQARADQPQHF.

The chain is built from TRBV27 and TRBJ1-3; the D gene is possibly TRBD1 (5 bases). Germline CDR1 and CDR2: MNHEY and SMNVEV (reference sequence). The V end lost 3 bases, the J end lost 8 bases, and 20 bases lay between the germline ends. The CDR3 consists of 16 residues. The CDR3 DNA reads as TGTGCCAGCAGTTTGGGTCCAACACGGGGGAGCGACACCATATATTTT. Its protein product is CASSLGPTRGSDTIYF.

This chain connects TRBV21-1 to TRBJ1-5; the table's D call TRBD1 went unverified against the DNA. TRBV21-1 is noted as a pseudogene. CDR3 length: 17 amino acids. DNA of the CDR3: TGTGCCAGCAGCCCTCAAGAGAGAGGGGGTAGGTGTCAGCCCCAGCATTTT. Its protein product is CASSPQERGGRCQPQHF.

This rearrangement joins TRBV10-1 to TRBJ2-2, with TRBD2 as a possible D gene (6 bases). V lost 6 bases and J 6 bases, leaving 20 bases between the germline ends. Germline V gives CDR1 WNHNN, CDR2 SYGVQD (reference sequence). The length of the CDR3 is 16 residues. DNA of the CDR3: TGCGCCAGCAGCGAGGCCGGAGGGTACCGGGCCGGGGAGCTGTTTTTT. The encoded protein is CASSEAGGYRAGELFF.

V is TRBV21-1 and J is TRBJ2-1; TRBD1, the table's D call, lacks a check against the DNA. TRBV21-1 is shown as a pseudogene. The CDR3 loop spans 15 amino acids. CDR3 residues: CASSIQTKPYNEQFF. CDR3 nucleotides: TGTGCCAGCAGCATACAGACGAAACCCTACAATGAGCAGTTCTTC.